This entry lists 30 T cell receptor beta chains sequenced from one sample in a study of identical twins. TCRdb re-derived calls from the 5' RACE reads in MiXCR, one entry per CDR3 protein. The profile shows over 200,000 distinct CDR3 sequences, approximately 9% of them singletons. Sequencing input: memory (CD45RO+) T cells sorted from blood. The source of these receptors is a woman aged 18-29 years in good health.

This clonotype was counted between two and nine times. The genes are TRBV6-1 and TRBJ1-1; the D gene is possibly TRBD1 (5 bases). The CDR3 sequence is 13 residues long. Germline lookup yields CDR1 MNHNS and CDR2 SASEGT. The V end was cut by 11 bases, the J end by 1 base, with 14 bases between. The DNA of the CDR3 is TGTGCCGGATCCAGGGTTGAGAACACTGAAGCTTTCTTT. Protein: CAGSRVENTEAFF.

This clonotype was seen only a few times. The gene calls are TRBV9 and TRBJ2-1; perhaps TRBD2 as D (6 bases). The germline gives CDR1 SGDLS, CDR2 YYNGEE. Trimming stripped 0 bases from V and 3 bases from J, with 10 bases between. The CDR3 extends over 15 amino acids. CDR3 sequence (DNA): TGTGCCAGCAGCGTAGACGGGGGTCACTACAATGAGCAGTTCTTC. Translating gives CASSVDGGHYNEQFF.

The chain uses TRBV9 and TRBJ2-7; 11 bases map to TRBD2. J gave up 1 base and V 4 bases, and 4 bases lay outside the gene matches. This CDR3 is built from 15 residues. CDR1 SGDLS and CDR2 YYNGEE come from the germline V gene. DNA for the CDR3: TGTGCCAGCAGCCCGGGACTAGCGGCTTCCTACGAGCAGTACTTC. Translation gives CASSPGLAASYEQYF.

This clonotype was detected many times. The V gene is TRBV5-1, the J gene TRBJ2-2; D is ambiguous. CDR3 length equals 15 residues. V lost 0 bases and J 2 bases, leaving 8 bases between the germline ends. The germline V gene encodes CDR1 SGHRS and CDR2 YFSETQ. The CDR3 loop reads CASSLVGSNTGELFF. The CDR3 nucleotides read TGCGCCAGCAGCTTGGTTGGAAGCAACACCGGGGAGCTGTTTTTT.

The chain employs TRBV20-1 and TRBJ1-2, with D possibly being TRBD1 (6 bases). The CDR3 consists of 14 residues. Trimming pared 6 bases from V and 6 bases from J, leaving 20 bases between. CDR1 is DFQATT, CDR2 SNEGSKA, per germline (reference sequence). CDR3: CSARRHGGADGYTF. DNA of the CDR3: TGCAGTGCGCGACGACATGGGGGCGCGGATGGCTACACCTTC.

The chain couples TRBV6-1 to TRBJ1-2; D is perhaps TRBD1 (5 bases). Between the trimmed V and J ends, which lost 3 bases and 2 bases, there was a span of 10 bases. Germline CDR1 MNHNS, CDR2 SASEGT. The CDR3 is 14 residues long. CDR3 nucleotides: TGTGCCAGCAGTGAGATGCGGGGGAACTATGGCTACACCTTC. Translation: CASSEMRGNYGYTF.

This clonotype has at least ten counts. This sequence joins TRBV6-5 and TRBJ1-1; D unclear. The CDR3 consists of 11 residues. The V gene lost 5 bases and the J gene lost 2 bases, with 3 bases spanning the gap. Germline assignment: CDR1 MNHEY and CDR2 SVGAGI. In DNA form, the CDR3 reads TGTGCCAGCAGTAAAAACACTGAAGCTTTCTTT. Residues: CASSKNTEAFF.

This clonotype has just a few counts. V is TRBV7-2 and J is TRBJ1-1, with D maybe TRBD1 (6 bases). Between the trimmed V and J ends, which lost 4 bases and 11 bases, there was a span of 14 bases. The CDR3 loop spans 12 amino acids. Germline CDR1 SGHTA, CDR2 FQGNSA. The CDR3 nucleotides read TGTGCCAGCAGCTCAGACAGGACTAGGGCTTTCTTT. It codes for CASSSDRTRAFF.

The rearrangement joins TRBV5-7 to TRBJ2-1, with unresolved D. TRBV5-7 counts as an open reading frame of uncertain function. There are 13 residues in the CDR3. V gave up 7 bases and J gave up 3 bases, with 11 bases separating them. In nucleotides, the CDR3 is TGTGCCAGCGGCCCCGGGCGCTACAATGAGCAGTTCTTC. Amino acids: CASGPGRYNEQFF.

This clonotype was detected ten times or more. The chain carries TRBV7-6 and TRBJ2-7; D ambiguous. The CDR3 extends over 11 amino acids. Germline CDR1 is SGHVS and CDR2 is FNYEAQ. V lost 0 bases and J 6 bases, leaving 3 bases between the germline ends. CDR3 DNA sequence: TGTGCCAGCAGCTTAGCGTTCGAGCAGTACTTC. Its translation: CASSLAFEQYF.

This clonotype was counted many times. V is TRBV11-1 and J is TRBJ2-2; weak D call: TRBD2 (6 bases). Trimming removed 0 bases from V and 2 bases from J, with 7 bases in between. The CDR3 sequence is 15 residues long. Germline V lookup: CDR1 SGHAT, CDR2 FQDESV (reference sequence). The CDR3 loop reads CASSLAGGNTGELFF. Written as DNA, the CDR3 is TGTGCCAGCAGCTTAGCGGGGGGTAACACCGGGGAGCTGTTTTTT.

This clonotype was found a few times. This sequence joins TRBV20-1 and TRBJ2-3, with D possibly being TRBD2 (7 bases). The CDR3 contains 14 residues. Trimming stripped 4 bases from V and 4 bases from J, with 15 bases between. Germline loops: CDR1 DFQATT, CDR2 SNEGSKA (reference sequence). CDR3 amino acids: CSAIRGGAPDTQYF. DNA for the CDR3: TGCAGTGCTATAAGGGGGGGGGCCCCAGATACGCAGTATTTT.

This clonotype occurred many times. The rearrangement uses TRBV12-3 or TRBV12-4 and TRBJ2-3, with 8 positions matching TRBD1. This CDR3 spans 15 amino acids. This CDR3 is CARDQGALYTDTQYF. In nucleotides, the CDR3 is TGTGCGCGGGACCAGGGGGCTTTATACACAGATACGCAGTATTTT.

This clonotype came up many times. The chain joins TRBV29-1 to TRBJ2-1, with 11 nucleotides matching TRBD2. The CDR3 totals 17 residues. V trimming: 4 bases; J trimming: 10 bases; junction bases outside the gene matches: 18. The germline CDR1 and CDR2 sequences are SQVTM and ANQGSEA. CDR3 coding DNA: TGCAGCGTTGTACTAGCGGGAGAAGCTTATCCCTCCGAGGAGCAGTTCTTC. This gives the protein CSVVLAGEAYPSEEQFF.

The chain has TRBV20-1 and TRBJ2-5, with TRBD1 identical over 9 bases. This CDR3 contains 15 residues. V was clipped by 3 bases and J by 6 bases; unmatched bases: 11. The germline CDR1 and CDR2 sequences are DFQATT and SNEGSKA (reference sequence). CDR3 protein: CSARRGPGQGKTQYF. The CDR3 region has the DNA TGCAGTGCTAGGAGGGGCCCCGGACAGGGGAAGACCCAGTACTTC.

The chain links TRBV11-3 to TRBJ2-1; TRBD2 matches at 7 bases. The junction had 8 bases not matched to a gene; V was cut back by 0 bases and J by 6 bases. Looked up from germline, CDR1 is SGHNT and CDR2 is YENEEA. This CDR3 is built from 16 residues. Here the CDR3 DNA reads TGTGCCAGCAGCTTAGATTTGGGGGGGTCCGGCAATGAGCAGTTCTTC. This encodes CASSLDLGGSGNEQFF.

The chain recombines TRBV11-2 with TRBJ2-3, with D tentatively TRBD2 (5 bases). This CDR3 spans 15 amino acids. Germline CDR1 SGHAT, CDR2 FQNNGV. The ends were cut back, 1 base at V and 1 base at J, with 9 bases in the middle. CDR3 residues: CASSLGPGGTDTQYF. The CDR3 coding sequence is TGTGCCAGCAGCTTAGGCCCCGGGGGCACAGATACGCAGTATTTT.

This clonotype was picked up many times. The chain recombines TRBV4-3 with TRBJ1-2; no reliable D call. The CDR3 is made up of 16 amino acids. The germline V gene has CDR1 LGHNA and CDR2 YSLEER. The ends were cut back, 0 bases at V and 7 bases at J, with 18 bases in the middle. The CDR3 nucleotides are TGCGCCAGCAGCCAAGAGATCAAAAGGAGTGATGGTGGCTACACCTTC. This encodes CASSQEIKRSDGGYTF.

This clonotype turned up a few times. V and J are TRBV3-1 and TRBJ1-1; 7 nucleotides match TRBD1. This CDR3 comprises 13 residues. The V gene's germline CDR1 is LGHDT and CDR2 YNNKEL (reference sequence). The J segment lost 6 bases and the V segment lost 6 bases, leaving 7 bases of the junction unmatched. The CDR3 is CASRQTGTAEAFF. The DNA of the CDR3 is TGTGCCAGCAGACAGACAGGGACGGCTGAAGCTTTCTTT. Together with reference TRBV3-1 and TRBJ1-1, the CDR3 gives the full variable domain: DTAVSQTPKYLVTQMGNDKSIKCEQNLGHDTMYWYKQDSKKFLKIMFSYNNKELIINETVPNRFSPKSPDKAHLNLHINSLELGDSAVYFCASRQTGTAEAFFGQGTRLTVV.

The rearrangement joins TRBV6-5 to TRBJ1-6, with D possibly matching TRBD1 (6 bases). CDR3 size: 19 residues. Looked up from germline, CDR1 is MNHEY and CDR2 is SVGAGI. V gave up 1 base and J gave up 0 bases, with 16 bases separating them. The CDR3 loop is CASSYWQGMLGSYNSPLHF. CDR3 nucleotide sequence: TGTGCCAGCAGTTACTGGCAGGGGATGTTGGGCTCCTATAATTCACCCCTCCACTTT.

This chain joins TRBV12-3 or TRBV12-4 and TRBJ2-3, with a weak D call TRBD1 (6 bases). V was clipped by 5 bases and J by 0 bases, with 15 bases between them. The CDR3 has 16 residues. The CDR3 reads CASSQGRLVSTDTQYF. For the CDR3, the DNA is TGTGCCAGCAGTCAGGGGCGTCTAGTGAGCACAGATACGCAGTATTTT.

This clonotype appeared many times. The chain carries TRBV20-1 and TRBJ2-1, with D tentatively TRBD2 (6 bases). The V end lost 7 bases, the J end lost 7 bases, and 8 bases lay between the germline ends. Germline values: CDR1 DFQATT, CDR2 SNEGSKA (reference sequence). The CDR3 runs 10 residues. CDR3 residues: CSVRGNEQFF. DNA for the CDR3: TGCAGTGTACGGGGGAATGAGCAGTTCTTC.

V usage is TRBV20-1 and J usage is TRBJ2-2; D perhaps matches TRBD1 (7 bases). The germline V and J ends were trimmed by 2 bases and 5 bases, with 12 bases remaining between them. CDR3 length equals 14 residues. From germline, CDR1 is DFQATT and CDR2 SNEGSKA (reference sequence). The DNA of the CDR3 is TGCAGTGCTAGACAGGGGGGAGGTACCGGGGAGCTGTTTTTT. Translated: CSARQGGGTGELFF.

This clonotype was counted a few times. The chain combines TRBV6-5 with TRBJ2-2, with D possibly matching TRBD2 (6 bases). V shed 2 bases and J shed 5 bases, with 12 bases lying between them. This CDR3 is built from 15 residues. The germline gives CDR1 MNHEY, CDR2 SVGAGI. The CDR3 reads CASSYGGSGTGELFF. DNA of the CDR3: TGTGCCAGCAGTTACGGGGGGTCGGGGACCGGGGAGCTGTTTTTT.

The CDR3 protein is CASSEGLAASYNEQFF. CDR3 nucleotides: TGTGCCAGCAGCGAAGGACTAGCGGCCTCCTACAATGAGCAGTTCTTC. The rearrangement links TRBV7-9 to TRBJ2-1; 10 nucleotides agree with TRBD2. Losses at the gene ends were 5 bases for V and 0 bases for J; bases not matched to a gene: 4. CDR1 is SEHNR and CDR2 is FQNEAQ in the germline V gene (reference sequence). The CDR3 totals 16 residues.

In its sample, this clonotype was seen many times. V gene TRBV5-1 combines with J gene TRBJ1-2, with unresolved D. The CDR3 sequence is 13 residues long. The germline CDR1 and CDR2 sequences are SGHRS and YFSETQ. V lost 5 bases, J lost 6 bases, and 14 bases lay in between. The CDR3 loop reads CASRSGEKNGYTF. CDR3 nucleotide sequence: TGCGCCAGCAGGTCCGGCGAGAAAAATGGCTACACCTTC.

In DNA form, the CDR3 reads TGCAGTGCTAGCCTCGGGGCTAGCGGGTACGATACGCAGTATTTT. This encodes CSASLGASGYDTQYF. The J gene is TRBJ2-3, the V gene TRBV20-1, with TRBD2 matching over 8 bases. Germline assignment: CDR1 DFQATT and CDR2 SNEGSKA (reference sequence). V lost 3 bases, J lost 6 bases, and 11 bases stayed unmatched. The CDR3 is made up of 15 amino acids.

This chain uses TRBV11-2 with TRBJ2-1, with no clear D. This CDR3 spans 12 amino acids. Germline-derived CDR1 and CDR2 are SGHAT and FQNNGV. V was trimmed by 5 bases and J by 10 bases, leaving 12 bases between them. CDR3 bases: TGTGCCAGCAGCAAAACCCGGGCCGAGCAGTTCTTC. Protein sequence: CASSKTRAEQFF.

The V and J genes are TRBV7-2 and TRBJ2-1; D may match TRBD1 or TRBD2 (6 bases each). The length of the CDR3 is 15 residues. V gave up 3 bases and J gave up 7 bases, with 16 bases separating them. Germline values: CDR1 SGHTA, CDR2 FQGNSA. CDR3 coding DNA: TGTGCCAGCAGCTTTGCCGGGGGCTCCAATAATGAGCAGTTCTTC. This sequence encodes CASSFAGGSNNEQFF.

This clonotype has at least ten counts. This chain uses TRBV7-2 with TRBJ2-7, with D possibly being TRBD2 (6 bases). Deletions cut 6 bases from V and 3 bases from J, with 18 bases between. This CDR3 spans 15 amino acids. Looked up from germline, CDR1 is SGHTA and CDR2 is FQGNSA. The CDR3 DNA reads as TGTGCCAGCAGTTTCGGCAGTCCGGGAGTCTACGAGCAGTACTTC. This encodes CASSFGSPGVYEQYF. Using reference TRBV7-2 and TRBJ2-7 for the parts outside the CDR3, the full variable domain is GAGVSQSPSNKVTEKGKDVELRCDPISGHTALYWYRQSLGQGLEFLIYFQGNSAPDKSGLPSDRFSAERTGGSVSTLTIQRTQQEDSAVYLCASSFGSPGVYEQYFGPGTRLTVT.